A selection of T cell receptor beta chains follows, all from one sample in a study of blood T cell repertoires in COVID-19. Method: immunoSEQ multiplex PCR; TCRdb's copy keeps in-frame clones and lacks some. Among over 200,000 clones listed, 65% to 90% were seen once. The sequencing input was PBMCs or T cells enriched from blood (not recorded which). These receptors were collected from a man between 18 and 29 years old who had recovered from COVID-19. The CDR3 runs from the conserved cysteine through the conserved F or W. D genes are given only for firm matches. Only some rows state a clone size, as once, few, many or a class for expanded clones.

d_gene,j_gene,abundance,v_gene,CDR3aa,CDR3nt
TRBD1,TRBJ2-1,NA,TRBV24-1,CATSDLRSGGIEQFF,TGTGCCACCAGTGATTTGCGGTCAGGGGGCATCGAGCAGTTCTTC
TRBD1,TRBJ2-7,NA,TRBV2,CASTRRRDRVVDEQYF,TGTGCCAGCACCCGACGCCGGGACAGGGTTGTCGACGAGCAGTACTTC
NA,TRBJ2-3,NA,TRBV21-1,CASSKIVLDLSDTQYF,TGTGCCAGCAGCAAAATCGTACTAGATCTTTCAGATACGCAGTATTTT
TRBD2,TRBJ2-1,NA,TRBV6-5,CASQQAGGPNEQFF,TGTGCCAGCCAGCAAGCGGGGGGGCCGAATGAGCAGTTCTTC
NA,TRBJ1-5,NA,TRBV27,CASSLSGGGRQPQHF,TGTGCCAGCAGTTTATCCGGCGGGGGCCGTCAGCCCCAGCATTTT
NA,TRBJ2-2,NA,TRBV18,CASSPPGTPGELFF,TGTGCCAGCTCACCACCGGGCACCCCCGGGGAGCTGTTTTTT
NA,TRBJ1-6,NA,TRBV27,CASMTGHSPLHF,TGTGCCAGCATGACAGGTCATTCACCCCTCCACTTT
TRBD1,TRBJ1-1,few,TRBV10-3,CAISEGTGSGNTEAFF,TGTGCCATCAGTGAGGGGACAGGGAGTGGGAACACTGAAGCTTTCTTT
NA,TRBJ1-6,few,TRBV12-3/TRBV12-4,CASSLGSNSPLHF,TGTGCCAGCAGTTTAGGTAGCAATTCACCCCTCCACTTT
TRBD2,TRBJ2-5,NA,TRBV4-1,CASSQAGTSGAQETQYF,TGCGCCAGCAGCCAAGCGGGGACTAGCGGGGCCCAAGAGACCCAGTACTTC
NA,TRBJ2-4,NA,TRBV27,CASRPWALAKNIQYF,TGTGCCAGCAGACCCTGGGCCTTAGCCAAAAACATTCAGTACTTC
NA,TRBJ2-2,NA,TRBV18,CASSPAGAGELFF,TGTGCCAGCTCACCAGCAGGGGCCGGGGAGCTGTTTTTT
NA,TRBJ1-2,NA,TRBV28,CASSPGENYGYTF,TGTGCCAGCAGCCCAGGGGAGAACTATGGCTACACCTTC
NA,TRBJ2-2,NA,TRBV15,CATSRDLDFPFTGELFF,TGTGCCACCAGCAGAGATCTAGACTTCCCGTTCACCGGGGAGCTGTTTTTT
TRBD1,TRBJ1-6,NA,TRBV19,CASRGTGGSYNSPLHF,TGTGCCAGTAGGGGGACAGGGGGCTCCTATAATTCACCCCTCCACTTT
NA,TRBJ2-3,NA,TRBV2,CASRYNRQAGGTDTQYF,TGTGCCAGCAGATACAACCGCCAGGCTGGTGGTACAGATACGCAGTATTTT
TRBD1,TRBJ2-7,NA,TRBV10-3,CAAAVGDRNYEQYF,TGTGCCGCCGCAGTTGGGGACAGGAATTACGAGCAGTACTTC
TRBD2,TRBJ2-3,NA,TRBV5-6,CASSREGTDTQYF,TGTGCCAGCAGCCGGGAGGGCACAGATACGCAGTATTTT
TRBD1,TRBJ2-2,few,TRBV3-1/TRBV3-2,CASSPRGLFTGELFF,TGTGCCAGCAGCCCCAGGGGGCTGTTCACCGGGGAGCTGTTTTTT
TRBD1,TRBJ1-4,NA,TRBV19,CASSPWTGVEANEKLFF,TGTGCCAGTAGTCCCTGGACAGGGGTCGAGGCTAATGAAAAACTGTTTTTT
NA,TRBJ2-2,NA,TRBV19,CASAKTGNTGELFF,TGTGCCAGCGCGAAGACAGGAAACACCGGGGAGCTGTTTTTT
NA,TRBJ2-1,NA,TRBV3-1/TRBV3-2,CASSQVNRVYEQFF,TGTGCCAGCAGCCAAGTTAACAGGGTGTATGAGCAGTTCTTC
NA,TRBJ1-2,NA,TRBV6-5,CATSSSHELNYGYTF,TGTGCCACCTCGTCCTCTCATGAACTTAACTATGGCTACACCTTC
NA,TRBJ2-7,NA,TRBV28,CASSLFPGQRTYEQYF,TGTGCCAGCAGTTTATTTCCAGGACAGAGAACCTACGAGCAGTACTTC
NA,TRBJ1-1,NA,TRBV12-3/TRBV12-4,CASTRIRNTEAFF,TGTGCCAGCACTCGAATTAGGAACACTGAAGCTTTCTTT
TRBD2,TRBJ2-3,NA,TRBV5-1,CASSSGLAGGRSTDTQYF,TGCGCCAGCAGCTCTGGACTAGCGGGAGGGCGGAGCACAGATACGCAGTATTTT
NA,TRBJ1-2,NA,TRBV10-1,CASSEGQNYGYTF,TGCGCCAGCAGCGAAGGACAAAACTATGGCTACACCTTC
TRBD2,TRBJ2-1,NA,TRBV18,CASSPTSGRGYNEQFF,TGTGCCAGCTCACCGACTAGCGGGAGGGGATACAATGAGCAGTTCTTC
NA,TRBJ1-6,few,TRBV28,CASSTHPVMGANSPLHF,TGTGCCAGCAGTACCCACCCCGTTATGGGAGCGAATTCACCCCTCCACTTT
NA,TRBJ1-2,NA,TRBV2,CASSAQGRNNYGYTF,TGTGCCAGCAGTGCCCAGGGGCGCAATAACTATGGCTACACCTTC
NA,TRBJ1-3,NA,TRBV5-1,CASSSDTGLGNTIYF,TGCGCCAGCAGCTCGGACACAGGGTTGGGAAACACCATATATTTT
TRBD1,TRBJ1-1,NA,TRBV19,CASSITGQTNTEAFF,TGTGCCAGTAGTATTACGGGACAGACGAACACTGAAGCTTTCTTT
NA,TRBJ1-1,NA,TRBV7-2,CASSLGETEAFF,TGTGCCAGCAGCTTAGGGGAGACTGAAGCTTTCTTT
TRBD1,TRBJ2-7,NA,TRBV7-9,CASSSGQTYEQYF,TGTGCCAGCAGCTCGGGACAGACCTACGAGCAGTACTTC
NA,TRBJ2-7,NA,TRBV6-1,CASSEELASSYEQYF,TGTGCCAGCAGTGAAGAACTAGCTAGCTCCTACGAGCAGTACTTC
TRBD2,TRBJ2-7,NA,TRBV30,CAWAEGLAGGFKQYF,TGTGCCTGGGCCGAGGGTCTAGCGGGAGGGTTCAAGCAGTACTTC
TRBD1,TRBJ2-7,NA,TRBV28,CASSQPPGGEQYF,TGTGCCAGCAGTCAACCGCCAGGGGGAGAGCAGTACTTC
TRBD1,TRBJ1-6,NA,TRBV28,CASRPGTGGNSPLHF,TGTGCCAGCAGGCCAGGGACAGGGGGAAATTCACCCCTCCACTTT
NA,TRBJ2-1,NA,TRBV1,CTSSQGPPPASGNSEQFF,TGCACCAGCAGCCAAGGTCCCCCACCGGCTAGCGGAAACTCTGAGCAGTTCTTC
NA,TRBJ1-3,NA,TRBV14,CASSRHHTFWEDTIYF,TGTGCCAGCAGCCGTCACCACACCTTTTGGGAGGACACCATATATTTT
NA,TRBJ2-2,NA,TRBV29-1,CSVEDLEIGLFF,TGCAGCGTTGAAGATCTGGAGATTGGGCTGTTTTTT